The clone carrying this T cell receptor (beta chain) was found many times. TCRdb re-called the 5' RACE reads with MiXCR, one entry per CDR3 protein. This sample carries tens of thousands of distinct CDR3 sequences, almost 5.5% of them seen once, and the ten largest clones take under 7%. The V gene lost 4 bases and the J gene lost 0 bases, with 10 bases spanning the gap. The CDR3 is 16 residues long. The germline CDR1 and CDR2 sequences are MNHEY and SVGAGI. The source of the sample is a study of early T cells in non-severe SARS-CoV-2 infection. The rearrangement links TRBV6-5 to TRBJ1-6; the D is unclear. The sample here was whole blood, taken at baseline. The receptor was derived from an adult who was a healthcare worker with PCR-confirmed SARS-CoV-2 infection or an uninfected control (not recorded which). The CDR3 protein is CASSFTISSYNSPLHF. The CDR3 DNA reads TGTGCCAGCAGTTTTACGATAAGCTCCTATAATTCACCCCTCCACTTT.